This T cell receptor (beta chain) was found in a study of identical twins. This clonotype occurred many times. Deletions cut 5 bases from V and 8 bases from J, with 15 bases between. The CDR3 has 13 residues. TCRdb re-called the 5' RACE reads through MiXCR, storing one row per CDR3 protein. The top ten hold around 0.9% of the sample, which has 500,000 to 600,000 distinct CDR3 sequences, 22% seen once. These data also formed part of another study, on T cells expressing NK-cell markers.

The material sequenced was CD4+ T cells sorted from blood. V is TRBV12-3 or TRBV12-4 and J is TRBJ1-1; D gene ambiguous. This receptor was identified in a woman aged 18-29 years in good health. DNA of the CDR3: TGTGCCAGCAGTCCTTTTAATCGAGGAGAAGCTTTCTTT. Its protein product is CASSPFNRGEAFF.